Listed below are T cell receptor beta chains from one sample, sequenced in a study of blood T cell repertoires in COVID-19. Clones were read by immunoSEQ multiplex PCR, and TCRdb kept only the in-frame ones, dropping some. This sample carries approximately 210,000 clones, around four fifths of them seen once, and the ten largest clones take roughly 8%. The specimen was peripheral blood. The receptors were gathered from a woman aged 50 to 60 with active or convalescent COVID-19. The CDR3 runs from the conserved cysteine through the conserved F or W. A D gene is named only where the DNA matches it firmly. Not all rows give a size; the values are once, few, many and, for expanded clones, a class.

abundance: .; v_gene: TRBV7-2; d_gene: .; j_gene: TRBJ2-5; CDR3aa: CASSDRAWGSTQETQYF; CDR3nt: TGTGCCAGCAGCGACAGAGCTTGGGGCTCGACACAAGAGACCCAGTACTTC
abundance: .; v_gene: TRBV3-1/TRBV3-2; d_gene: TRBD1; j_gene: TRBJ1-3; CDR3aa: CASSQAGGTGQSSGNTIYF; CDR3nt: TGTGCCAGCAGCCAAGCCGGAGGTACGGGACAGAGCTCTGGAAACACCATATATTTT
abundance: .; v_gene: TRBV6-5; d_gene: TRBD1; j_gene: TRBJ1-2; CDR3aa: CASSRQGYYGYTF; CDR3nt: TGTGCCAGCAGCAGACAGGGATATTATGGCTACACCTTC
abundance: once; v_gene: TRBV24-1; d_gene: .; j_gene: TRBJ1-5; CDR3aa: CATSLGGSNQPQHF; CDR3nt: TGTGCCACGTCCTTGGGAGGGAGCAATCAGCCCCAGCATTTT
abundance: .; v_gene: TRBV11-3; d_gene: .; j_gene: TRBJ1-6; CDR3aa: CASSLGHYNSPLHF; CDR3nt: TGTGCCAGCAGCTTGGGGCATTATAATTCACCCCTCCACTTT
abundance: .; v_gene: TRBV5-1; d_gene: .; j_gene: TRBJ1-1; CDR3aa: CASTPSEANTEAFF; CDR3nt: TGCGCCAGCACCCCCTCGGAGGCGAACACTGAAGCTTTCTTT
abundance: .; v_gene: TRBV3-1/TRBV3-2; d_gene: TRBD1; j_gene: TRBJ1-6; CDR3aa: CASSLGTADNSPLHF; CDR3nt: TGTGCCAGCAGTCTCGGGACAGCAGATAATTCACCCCTCCACTTT
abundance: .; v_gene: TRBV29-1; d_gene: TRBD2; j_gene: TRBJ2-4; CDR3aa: CSVSGWEGLAKNIQYF; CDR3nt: TGCAGCGTATCGGGGTGGGAGGGTTTGGCCAAAAACATTCAGTACTTC
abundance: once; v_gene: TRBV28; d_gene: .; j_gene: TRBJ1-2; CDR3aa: CASERGDYGYTF; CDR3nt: TGTGCCAGCGAAAGGGGCGACTATGGCTACACCTTC
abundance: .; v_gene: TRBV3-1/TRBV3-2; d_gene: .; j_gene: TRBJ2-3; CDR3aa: CASSPFSGSTDTQYF; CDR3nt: TGTGCCAGCAGCCCCTTTAGCGGAAGCACAGATACGCAGTATTTT
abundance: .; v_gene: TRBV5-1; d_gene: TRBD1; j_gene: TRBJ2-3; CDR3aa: CASSGGQGHTDTQYF; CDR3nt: TGCGCCAGCAGCGGGGGACAGGGGCACACAGATACGCAGTATTTT
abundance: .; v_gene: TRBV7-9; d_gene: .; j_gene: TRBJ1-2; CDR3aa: CASSFTGLIPRGYTF; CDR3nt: TGTGCCAGCAGCTTTACCGGTCTAATCCCCCGCGGCTACACCTTC
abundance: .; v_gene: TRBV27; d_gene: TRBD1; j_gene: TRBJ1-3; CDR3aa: CASRGAGGAVGNTIYF; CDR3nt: TGTGCCAGCAGAGGGGCAGGGGGCGCGGTGGGAAACACCATATATTTT
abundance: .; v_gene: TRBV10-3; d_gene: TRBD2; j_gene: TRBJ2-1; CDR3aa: CAISDLAGDYNEQFF; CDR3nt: TGTGCCATCAGTGATCTAGCGGGGGATTACAATGAGCAGTTCTTC
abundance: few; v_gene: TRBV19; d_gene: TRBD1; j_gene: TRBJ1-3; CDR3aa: CASSADRGIGNTIYF; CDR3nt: TGTGCCAGTAGTGCGGACAGGGGGATTGGAAACACCATATATTTT
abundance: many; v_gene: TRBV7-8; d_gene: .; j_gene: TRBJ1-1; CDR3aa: CASSSGGTEAFF; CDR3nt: TGTGCCAGCAGCTCCGGGGGGACTGAAGCTTTCTTT
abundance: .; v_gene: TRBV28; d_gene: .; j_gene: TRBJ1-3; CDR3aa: CASSTRVTGNTIYF; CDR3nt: TGTGCCAGCAGTACGAGGGTCACTGGAAACACCATATATTTT
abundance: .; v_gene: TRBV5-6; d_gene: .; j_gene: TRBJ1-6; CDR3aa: CASSFRLTAVSNSPLHF; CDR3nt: TGTGCCAGCAGCTTTAGGTTGACAGCTGTTAGCAATTCACCCCTCCACTTT
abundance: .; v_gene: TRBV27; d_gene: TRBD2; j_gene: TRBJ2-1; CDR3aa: CASSFWSSGDDEQFF; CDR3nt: TGTGCCAGCAGTTTTTGGTCTAGCGGGGACGATGAGCAGTTCTTC
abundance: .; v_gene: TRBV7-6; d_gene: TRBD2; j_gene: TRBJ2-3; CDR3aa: CASSLNTGGATDTQYF; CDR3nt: TGTGCCAGCAGCTTGAATACGGGAGGCGCCACAGATACGCAGTATTTT
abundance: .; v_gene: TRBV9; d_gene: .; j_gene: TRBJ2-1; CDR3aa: CASSVNSGSYNEQFF; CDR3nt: TGTGCCAGCAGCGTAAATTCGGGGTCGTACAATGAGCAGTTCTTC
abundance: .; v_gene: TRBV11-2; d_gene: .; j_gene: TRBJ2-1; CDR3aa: CASSSWSRNEQFF; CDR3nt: TGTGCCAGCAGCTCGTGGAGTCGGAATGAGCAGTTCTTC
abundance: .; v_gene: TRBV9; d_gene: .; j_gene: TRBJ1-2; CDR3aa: CASSVPGGATDYGYTF; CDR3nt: TGTGCCAGCAGCGTCCCCGGTGGGGCGACAGACTATGGCTACACCTTC
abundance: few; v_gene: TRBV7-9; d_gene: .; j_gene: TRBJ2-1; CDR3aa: CASSSKGSPRVEQFF; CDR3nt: TGTGCCAGCAGCTCAAAGGGGTCCCCTCGTGTCGAGCAGTTCTTC
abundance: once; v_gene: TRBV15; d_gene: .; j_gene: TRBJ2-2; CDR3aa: CATSRDSGSGELFF; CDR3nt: TGTGCCACCAGCAGAGATTCGGGTTCCGGGGAGCTGTTTTTT
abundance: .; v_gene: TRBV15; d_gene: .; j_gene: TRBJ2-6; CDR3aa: CATSRDHQGNSGANVLTF; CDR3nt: TGTGCCACCAGCAGAGATCACCAGGGGAACTCTGGGGCCAACGTCCTGACTTTC
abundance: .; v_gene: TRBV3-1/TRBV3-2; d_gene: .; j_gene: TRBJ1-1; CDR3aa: CASRPSGGSTEAFF; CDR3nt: TGTGCCAGCAGGCCGTCGGGGGGCAGCACTGAAGCTTTCTTT
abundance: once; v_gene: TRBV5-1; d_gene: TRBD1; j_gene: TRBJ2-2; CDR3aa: CASSIQGAGELFF; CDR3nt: TGCGCCAGCAGCATACAGGGGGCCGGGGAGCTGTTTTTT
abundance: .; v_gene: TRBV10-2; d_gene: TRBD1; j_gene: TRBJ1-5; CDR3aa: CASSESGQGNQPQHF; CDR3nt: TGCGCCAGCAGTGAGTCGGGACAGGGCAATCAGCCCCAGCATTTT
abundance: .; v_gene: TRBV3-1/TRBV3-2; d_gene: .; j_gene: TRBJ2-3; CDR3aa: CASSQDREDTQYF; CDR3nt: TGTGCCAGCAGCCAAGATCGGGAAGATACGCAGTATTTT
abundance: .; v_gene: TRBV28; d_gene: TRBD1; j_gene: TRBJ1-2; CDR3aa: CASSGTTDRGYGYTF; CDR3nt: TGTGCCAGCAGTGGGACGACGGACAGGGGCTATGGCTACACCTTC
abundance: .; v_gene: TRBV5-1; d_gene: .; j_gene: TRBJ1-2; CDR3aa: CASSLESILLRNGYTF; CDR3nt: TGCGCCAGCAGCTTGGAAAGTATTCTTCTGAGGAATGGCTACACCTTC
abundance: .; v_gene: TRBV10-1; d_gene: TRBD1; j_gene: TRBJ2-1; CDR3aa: CASSRDRVNNEQFF; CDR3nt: TGCGCCAGCAGCCGGGACAGGGTGAACAATGAGCAGTTCTTC
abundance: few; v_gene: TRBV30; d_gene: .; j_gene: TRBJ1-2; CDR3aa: CAWSPPGSGYTF; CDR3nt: TGTGCCTGGAGCCCCCCGGGGTCTGGCTACACCTTC
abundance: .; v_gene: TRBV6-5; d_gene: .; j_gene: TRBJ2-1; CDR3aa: CASTQGLAGYNEQFF; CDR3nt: TGTGCCAGCACCCAAGGTCTAGCTGGATACAATGAGCAGTTCTTC
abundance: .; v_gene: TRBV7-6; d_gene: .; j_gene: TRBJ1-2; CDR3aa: CASSLEGGGVLFYGYTF; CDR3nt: TGTGCCAGCAGCTTAGAGGGGGGAGGGGTACTTTTCTATGGCTACACCTTC
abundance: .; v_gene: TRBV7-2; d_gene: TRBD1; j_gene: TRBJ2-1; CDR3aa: CASSLGQGARGSYNEQFF; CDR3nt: TGTGCCAGCAGCTTAGGACAGGGGGCCAGGGGCTCCTACAATGAGCAGTTCTTC
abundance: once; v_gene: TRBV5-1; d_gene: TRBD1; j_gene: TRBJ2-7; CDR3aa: CASSSGQGEEQYF; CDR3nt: TGCGCCAGCAGCTCGGGACAGGGTGAGGAGCAGTACTTC
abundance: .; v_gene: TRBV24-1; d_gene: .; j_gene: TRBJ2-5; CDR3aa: CATSEGAPETQYF; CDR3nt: TGTGCCACCAGCGAGGGTGCTCCAGAGACCCAGTACTTC
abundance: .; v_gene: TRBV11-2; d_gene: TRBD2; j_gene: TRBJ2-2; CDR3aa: CASSKASSGGKSGELFF; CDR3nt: TGTGCCAGCAGCAAGGCCTCTAGCGGGGGGAAATCCGGGGAGCTGTTTTTT
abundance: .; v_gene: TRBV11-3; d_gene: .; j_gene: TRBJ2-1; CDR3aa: CASSQGGLYNEQFF; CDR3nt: TGTGCCAGCAGCCAGGGAGGCCTTTACAATGAGCAGTTCTTC
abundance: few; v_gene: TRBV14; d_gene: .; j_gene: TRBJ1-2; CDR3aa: CASGQTNYGYTF; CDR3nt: TGTGCCAGCGGACAGACCAACTATGGCTACACCTTC
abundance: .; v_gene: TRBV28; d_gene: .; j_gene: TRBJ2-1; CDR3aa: CASSSPGHPALYNEQFF; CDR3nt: TGTGCCAGCAGTTCCCCGGGACATCCTGCCTTATACAATGAGCAGTTCTTC
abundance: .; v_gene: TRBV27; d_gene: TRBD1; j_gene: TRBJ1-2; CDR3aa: CASRKIPGQGYYGYTF; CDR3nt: TGTGCCAGCAGAAAAATACCGGGACAGGGGTACTATGGCTACACCTTC
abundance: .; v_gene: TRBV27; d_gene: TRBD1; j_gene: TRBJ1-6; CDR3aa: CASSGNRGANSPLHF; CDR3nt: TGTGCCAGCAGTGGTAACAGGGGCGCAAATTCACCCCTCCACTTT
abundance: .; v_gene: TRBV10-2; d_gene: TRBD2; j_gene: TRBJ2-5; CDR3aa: CASGGSGLGKETQYF; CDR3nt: TGCGCCAGCGGAGGGTCGGGACTAGGCAAAGAGACCCAGTACTTC
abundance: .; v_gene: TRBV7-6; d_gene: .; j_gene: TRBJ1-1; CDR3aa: CASSLEWGRNTEAFF; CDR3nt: TGTGCCAGCAGCTTAGAATGGGGCAGAAACACTGAAGCTTTCTTT
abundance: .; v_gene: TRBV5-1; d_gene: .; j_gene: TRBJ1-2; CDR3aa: CASSLETGPGGYTF; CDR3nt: TGCGCCAGCAGCTTGGAGACAGGACCGGGAGGCTACACCTTC
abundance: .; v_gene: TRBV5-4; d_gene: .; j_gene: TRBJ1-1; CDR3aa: CASSLAAEAAFF; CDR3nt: TGTGCCAGCAGCTTGGCGGCAGAGGCAGCTTTCTTT
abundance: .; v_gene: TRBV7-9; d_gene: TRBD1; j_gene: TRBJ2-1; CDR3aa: CASSRRQGAGNEQFF; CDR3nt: TGTGCCAGCAGCCGCCGACAGGGGGCGGGAAATGAGCAGTTCTTC
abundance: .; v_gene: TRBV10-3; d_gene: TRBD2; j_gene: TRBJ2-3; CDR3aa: CAISDPPTSFIDTQYF; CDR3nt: TGTGCCATCAGTGACCCCCCGACTAGCTTTATAGATACGCAGTATTTT
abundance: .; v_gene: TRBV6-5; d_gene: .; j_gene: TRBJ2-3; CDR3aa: CASSPGSSTDTQYF; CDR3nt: TGTGCCAGCAGCCCCGGGTCAAGCACAGATACGCAGTATTTT
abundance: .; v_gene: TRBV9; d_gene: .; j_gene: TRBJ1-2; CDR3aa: CASSVESSGDRYTF; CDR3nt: TGTGCCAGCAGCGTAGAATCCAGCGGGGATCGCTACACCTTC
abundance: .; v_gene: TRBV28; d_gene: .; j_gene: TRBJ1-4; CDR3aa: CASSFSERGTNEKLFF; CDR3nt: TGTGCCAGCAGCTTCTCCGAGAGGGGGACTAATGAAAAACTGTTTTTT